The next 12 T cell receptor beta chains were all read from a single sample in a study of cytomegalovirus exposure and HLA in healthy donors (dated by TCRdb to 2016 to 2017). Receptors were amplified or captured by the immunoSEQ multiplex PCR assay. The multiplex PCR relied on a mix of 60 forward primers for TCR Vbeta segments and 13 reverse primers for TCR Jbeta segments. The clones in this table, taken by TCRdb from immuneACCESS, are in-frame only. Not every clone is retained; where verified, under half of the shortfall comes from an unresolved V gene, and the cause of the rest is unknown. The sample data list roughly 150,000 clones, and 60% to 80% of these were observed just once. The biggest ten clones account for approximately 15% of the sample. The source material was PBMCs. The receptors come from a woman aged 40 to 50 in good health and CMV-seronegative.

The V call is TRBV6-5, the J call TRBJ2-2, with D maybe TRBD1 (6 bases). CDR1 and CDR2 from the germline V gene are MNHEY and SVGAGI. The V gene lost 6 bases and the J gene lost 7 bases, with 15 bases spanning the gap. There are 14 residues in the CDR3. Written as DNA, the CDR3 is TGTGCCAGCAGCCTCGCTGGGGGACACGGGGAGCTGTTTTTT. It encodes CASSLAGGHGELFF.

Notes on this clone: Mismatch with germline at one junction end may stem from a read error. The chain is built from TRBV7-9 and TRBJ1-1; perhaps TRBD1 as D (5 bases). CDR3 size: 13 residues. Germline CDR1 reads SEHNR; CDR2 reads FQNEAQ (reference sequence). CDR3 sequence: CSSSLDRNTEAFF. The CDR3 DNA follows: TGTTCCAGCAGCTTAGACAGGAACACTGAAGCTTTCTTT.

The chain links TRBV11-2 to TRBJ1-3; tentatively, D is TRBD1 (5 bases). Germline V lookup: CDR1 SGHAT, CDR2 FQNNGV. Trimming took off 4 bases at V and 1 base at J, with 23 bases between the two ends. This CDR3 has 19 residues. This chain's CDR3 is CASSSWPGLKGISGNTIYF. CDR3 DNA: TGTGCCAGCAGCTCCTGGCCGGGACTGAAGGGCATATCTGGAAACACCATATATTTT.

The chain carries TRBV28 and TRBJ1-2; D gene ambiguous. Looked up from germline, CDR1 is MDHEN and CDR2 is SYDVKM. CDR3 length: 15 residues. The V end was cut by 3 bases, the J end by 4 bases, with 15 bases between. For the CDR3, the DNA is TGTGCCAGCAGTTTCCGGGAAGGGAGCCTCTATGGCTACACCTTC. Translation gives CASSFREGSLYGYTF.

The rearrangement joins TRBV11-3 to TRBJ2-5, with TRBD2 matching over 8 bases. The V and J ends lost 3 bases and 5 bases, in that order; junction bases with no gene match: 8. CDR3 length: 15 residues. Germline values: CDR1 SGHNT, CDR2 YENEEA. In DNA form, the CDR3 reads TGTGCCAGCAGCTTCCGGGGGGGTAACAGGGAGACCCAGTACTTC. It yields the protein CASSFRGGNRETQYF.

This chain links TRBV4-1 with TRBJ2-6, with TRBD1 identical over 8 bases. The CDR3 contains 16 residues. V lost 3 bases, J lost 7 bases, and 8 bases stayed unmatched. Germline V gene lookup returns CDR1 MGHRA and CDR2 YSYEKL. The CDR3 region is CASSHPDREIANVLTF. The CDR3 nucleotides read TGCGCCAGCAGCCATCCGGACAGGGAAATAGCCAACGTCCTGACTTTC.

The chain employs TRBV5-8 and TRBJ1-2, with a possible D match to TRBD1 (6 bases). Germline V CDR1 and CDR2: SGHTS, YDEGEE. Trimming cost V 4 bases and J 4 bases, with 14 bases left between them. The CDR3 contains 14 residues. The CDR3 region is CASSVNRELYGYTF. The CDR3 nucleotides read TGTGCCAGCAGCGTAAACAGGGAGCTCTATGGCTACACCTTC.

CDR3 sequence (DNA): TGTGCCAGCAGCTTCGGGGTTATGAACACTGAAGCTTTCTTT. It encodes CASSFGVMNTEAFF. The J gene is TRBJ1-1, the V gene TRBV7-3; D is unresolved. Germline CDR1 and CDR2: SGHTA and FQGTGA. This CDR3 contains 14 residues. The ends were cut back, 3 bases at V and 0 bases at J, with 8 bases in the middle. Full variable domain (remainder filled in from reference TRBV7-3 and TRBJ1-1): GAGVSQTPSNKVTEKGKYVELRCDPISGHTALYWYRQSLGQGPEFLIYFQGTGAADDSGLPNDRFFAVRPEGSVSTLKIQRTERGDSAVYLCASSFGVMNTEAFFGQGTRLTVV.

This clone has a handful of counts. This chain joins TRBV11-2 and TRBJ1-2, with 10 bases that match TRBD1. J gave up 1 base and V 4 bases, and 12 bases lay outside the gene matches. Germline V gives CDR1 SGHAT, CDR2 FQNNGV. The CDR3 extends over 18 amino acids. The CDR3 protein is CASSSYPGQGRINYGYTF. The CDR3 DNA reads as TGTGCCAGCAGCTCATATCCGGGACAGGGGCGGATTAACTATGGCTACACCTTC.

This clone is a singleton in its sample. The chain carries TRBV15 and TRBJ2-1; 8 bases match TRBD2. The CDR3 covers 14 residues. Germline V gene lookup returns CDR1 LNHNV and CDR2 YYDKDF (reference sequence). The V gene end was trimmed by 4 bases and the J gene end by 7 bases; junction bases not matched to a gene: 6. The chain's CDR3 is CATSTKREFNEQFF. As DNA, the CDR3 is TGTGCCACCAGCACAAAGCGGGAGTTTAATGAGCAGTTCTTC.

The chain combines TRBV4-1 with TRBJ2-3; D gene ambiguous. Germline V CDR1 and CDR2: MGHRA, YSYEKL. This CDR3 contains 15 residues. Trimming removed 1 base from V and 4 bases from J, with 12 bases in between. CDR3 in amino acids: CASSQGLLSADTQYF. CDR3 sequence (DNA): TGCGCCAGCAGCCAAGGACTTTTATCTGCAGATACGCAGTATTTT.

The chain links TRBV5-1 to TRBJ2-6; 11 nucleotides agree with TRBD1. Germline V lookup: CDR1 SGHRS, CDR2 YFSETQ. The trim removed 4 bases at V and 1 base at J, leaving 4 bases unmatched. CDR3 length: 17 residues. The CDR3 DNA reads TGCGCCAGCAGCGGGGGACAGGGGGATTCTGGGGCCAACGTCCTGACTTTC. Translated: CASSGGQGDSGANVLTF.